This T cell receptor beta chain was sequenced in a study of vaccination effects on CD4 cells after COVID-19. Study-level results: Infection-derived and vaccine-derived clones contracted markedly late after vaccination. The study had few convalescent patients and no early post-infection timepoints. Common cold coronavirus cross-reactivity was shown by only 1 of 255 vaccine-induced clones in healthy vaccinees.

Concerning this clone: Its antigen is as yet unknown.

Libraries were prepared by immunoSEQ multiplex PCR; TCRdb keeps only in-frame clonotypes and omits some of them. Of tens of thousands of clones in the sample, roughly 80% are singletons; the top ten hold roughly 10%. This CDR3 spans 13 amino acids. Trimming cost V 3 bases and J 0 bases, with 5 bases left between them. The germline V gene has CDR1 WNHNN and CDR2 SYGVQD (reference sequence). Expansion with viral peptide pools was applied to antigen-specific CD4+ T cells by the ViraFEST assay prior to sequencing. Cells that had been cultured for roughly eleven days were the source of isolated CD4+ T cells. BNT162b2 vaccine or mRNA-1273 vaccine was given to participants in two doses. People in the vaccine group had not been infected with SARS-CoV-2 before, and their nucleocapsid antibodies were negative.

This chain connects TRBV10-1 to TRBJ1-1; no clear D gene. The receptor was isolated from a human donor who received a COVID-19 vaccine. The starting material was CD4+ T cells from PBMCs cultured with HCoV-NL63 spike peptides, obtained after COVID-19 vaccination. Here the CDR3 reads CASSEVMNTEAFF. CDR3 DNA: TGCGCCAGCAGTGAAGTCATGAACACTGAAGCTTTCTTT.